This TCR beta chain was retrieved from a study of human T cells and chemical hapten exposure. Study results and caveats: Versus controls, significantly more large CDR3 similarity clusters arose from expanded TCRs.

Germline CDR1 and CDR2: MDHEN and SYDVKM. This CDR3 is 11 amino acids long. Trimming cost V 6 bases and J 7 bases, with 8 bases left between them. Time point denoted: patch test 1, 2 weeks after DPC sensitization. The treatment is: therapeutic diphenylcyclopropenone sensitization with weekly scalp DPC. Samples of blood were obtained prior to the application of each patch test. This clonotype has at least ten counts. The target antigen is unknown. Within the library, unique molecular identifiers were attached to each individual cDNA molecule. TCRdb used MiXCR to reprocess the RACE reads, holding one entry per CDR3 protein. The table has 95,000 to 150,000 distinct CDR3 sequences, about an eighth seen once; the top ten hold 0.92%.

The receptor was isolated from a man between 18 and 35 years old with alopecia areata. Some clones in this sample may be carry-over from other donors' samples. The chain joins TRBV28 to TRBJ2-3; D possibly uses TRBD1 or TRBD2 (5 bases each). Sequencing was performed on whole blood, taken in connection with sensitization to the hapten diphenylcyclopropenone (DPC). CDR3 DNA sequence: TGTGCCAGCAGCTTGGGACATACGCAGTATTTT. Protein: CASSLGHTQYF.